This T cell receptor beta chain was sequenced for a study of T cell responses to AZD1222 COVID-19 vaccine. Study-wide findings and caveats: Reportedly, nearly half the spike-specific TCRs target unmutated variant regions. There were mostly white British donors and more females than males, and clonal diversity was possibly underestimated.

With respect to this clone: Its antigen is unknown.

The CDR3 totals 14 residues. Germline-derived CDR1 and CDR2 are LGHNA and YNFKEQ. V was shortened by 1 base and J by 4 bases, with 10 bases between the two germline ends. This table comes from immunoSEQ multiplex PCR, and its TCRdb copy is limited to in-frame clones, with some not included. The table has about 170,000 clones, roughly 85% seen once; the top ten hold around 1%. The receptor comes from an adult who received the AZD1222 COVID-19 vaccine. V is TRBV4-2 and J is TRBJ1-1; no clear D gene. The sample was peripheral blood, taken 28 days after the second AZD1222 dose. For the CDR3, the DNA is TGTGCCAGCAGCCAAGCTGTCTCGACCACTGAAGCTTTCTTT. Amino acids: CASSQAVSTTEAFF.